These T cell receptor beta chains were read from a single sample in a study of cytomegalovirus exposure and HLA in healthy donors. TCRdb's copy holds only in-frame clones and misses some; the assay was immunoSEQ multiplex PCR. Its listing shows some 82,000 clones. Sequenced input: PBMCs. Source of these receptors: a woman younger than 45 in good health and CMV-seronegative. Each CDR3 is given with its conserved first and last residue. The D gene is left open where the match is weak.

TRBV30	15	.	TRBJ2-7	TGTGCCGGGGCAGCTAGGAGGGGGCATGTATACGAGCAGTACTTC	CAGAARRGHVYEQYF
TRBV27	15	.	TRBJ1-4	TGTGCCAGCAGTTTTAGGGGGGGTGGAGATGAAAAACTGTTTTTT	CASSFRGGGDEKLFF
TRBV28	15	TRBD1	TRBJ1-5	TGTGCCAGCAGTCCTTACGGACAGGGCAATCAGCCCCAGCATTTT	CASSPYGQGNQPQHF
TRBV29-1	16	TRBD1	TRBJ2-3	TGCAGCATTTTTAGTTTGGGACAGGGGGTTTCAGATACGCAGTATTTT	CSIFSLGQGVSDTQYF
TRBV6-1	15	.	TRBJ1-6	TGTGCCAGCAGTGAAGCGGTCGGGGTCTATTCACCCCTCCACTTT	CASSEAVGVYSPLHF
TRBV5-4	17	.	TRBJ1-2	TGTGCCAGCAGCTCATTCGGTCAGGGTAGTCATGACTATGGCTACACCTTC	CASSSFGQGSHDYGYTF
TRBV4-1	16	TRBD1	TRBJ2-1	TGCGCCAGCAGCCAAGAAGGACAGGGGGGTAACTATGAGCAGTTCTTC	CASSQEGQGGNYEQFF
TRBV5-1	15	.	TRBJ2-7	TGCGCCAGCAGCTTGGCTCCTGGACAGTCCTACGAGCAGTACTTC	CASSLAPGQSYEQYF
TRBV7-9	15	.	TRBJ1-1	TGTGCCAGCAGCCCTACGGCCTGGGAGGGAACTGAAGCTTTCTTT	CASSPTAWEGTEAFF
TRBV7-9	18	.	TRBJ2-5	TGTGCCAGCAGCTCCGGGGGTCTTGATCGGACCCGACAAGAGACCCAGTACTTC	CASSSGGLDRTRQETQYF
TRBV11-2	14	.	TRBJ2-3	TGTGCCAGCAGCTTAAAGCCGGGGGCAGATACGCAGTATTTT	CASSLKPGADTQYF
TRBV7-9	15	.	TRBJ2-3	TGTGCCAGCAGCTCCAAGAACGACGCCACGGGTACGCAGTATTTT	CASSSKNDATGTQYF
TRBV6-5	14	TRBD1	TRBJ1-1	TGTGCCAGCAGCCAGGGGACAGGGGGAACTGAAGCTTTCTTT	CASSQGTGGTEAFF
TRBV2	15	.	TRBJ1-3	TGTGCCAGCAGTTCGCCCAGGGAGGCTGGAAACACCATATATTTT	CASSSPREAGNTIYF
TRBV5-1	19	TRBD1	TRBJ1-1	TGCGCCAGCAGCAGAGAGGGACAGGGGGCGCGAAGGTATCGTACTGAAGCTTTCTTT	CASSREGQGARRYRTEAFF
TRBV6-5	14	.	TRBJ1-2	TGTGCCAGCAGTTACGGCAGCGAGAACTATGGCTACACCTTC	CASSYGSENYGYTF
TRBV4-2	17	TRBD2	TRBJ2-3	TGTGCCAGCAGCCAAGATCGCAGCGGGGGGCCCACAGATACGCAGTATTTT	CASSQDRSGGPTDTQYF
TRBV30	12	.	TRBJ1-1	TGTGCCTGGAACAAAGAGAACACTGAAGCTTTCTTT	CAWNKENTEAFF
TRBV6-1	14	TRBD2	TRBJ2-1	TGTGCCAGCAGTCGAGCGGGAGGGGACAATGAGCAGTTCTTC	CASSRAGGDNEQFF
TRBV7-2	14	.	TRBJ2-2	TGTGCCAGCAGCCGGGACTCGAACACCGGGGAGCTGTTTTTT	CASSRDSNTGELFF
TRBV5-1	16	TRBD1	TRBJ1-6	TGCGCCAGCAGCTCTGCGTCAGGGGGAAATAGCTCACCCCTCCACTTT	CASSSASGGNSSPLHF
TRBV6-1	14	TRBD2	TRBJ2-7	TGTGCCAGCACCGGGCTGGGAGGGACGTACGAGCAGTACTTC	CASTGLGGTYEQYF
TRBV4-1	15	.	TRBJ1-3	TGCGCCAGCAGCGACGACAGGACAGCCGGAAACACCATATATTTT	CASSDDRTAGNTIYF
TRBV5-6	17	TRBD1	TRBJ2-7	TGTGCCAGCAGCCCGGGTGGGACAGGGGTTTGGTTCAACGAGCAGTACTTC	CASSPGGTGVWFNEQYF
TRBV28	14	TRBD1	TRBJ2-2	TGTGCCAGCAGGGATACAGGGGAATCCGGGGAGCTGTTTTTT	CASRDTGESGELFF
TRBV4-1	14	.	TRBJ2-3	TGCGCCAGCAGCCACCACCGGCAGGCGGATACGCAGTATTTT	CASSHHRQADTQYF
TRBV7-9	18	TRBD2	TRBJ2-7	TGTGCCAGCAGCCTATCAGGGGCGGTTAGCGGGAGGGCCTACGAGCAGTACTTC	CASSLSGAVSGRAYEQYF
TRBV19	11	.	TRBJ1-1	TGTGCCAGTAGTACCCGGGCTGAAGCTTTCTTT	CASSTRAEAFF
TRBV27	13	.	TRBJ1-1	TGTGCCAGCAGTTTATCGGGGGGAGAAAAAGCTTTCTTT	CASSLSGGEKAFF
TRBV19	15	.	TRBJ2-1	TGTGCCAGTAGCCCCGGGACACTTTCTCGAAATGAGCAGTTCTTC	CASSPGTLSRNEQFF
TRBV5-1	16	TRBD2	TRBJ2-1	TGCGCCAGCAGCTTGGCCAGAGGGACTAGGACGGGTGAGCAGTTCTTC	CASSLARGTRTGEQFF
TRBV6-5	14	.	TRBJ1-1	TGTGCCAGCAAGGTACAGGGCCAGGTCTCTGAAGCTTTCTTT	CASKVQGQVSEAFF
TRBV4-2	15	.	TRBJ1-1	TGTGCCAGCAGCCAAGTTGGGGACACCTTCACTGAAGATTTCTTT	CASSQVGDTFTEDFF
TRBV28	11	TRBD2	TRBJ2-2	TGTGCCAGCGGACTAGGGGGGGAGCTGTTTTTT	CASGLGGELFF
TRBV6-1	16	.	TRBJ2-7	TGTGCCAGCAGTGAAGCGATGTCAGGAAACCCCTACGAGCAGTACTTC	CASSEAMSGNPYEQYF
TRBV30	15	.	TRBJ1-4	TGTGCCTGGAACGCGGCAGGGGCTGGTAATGAAAAACTGTTTTTT	CAWNAAGAGNEKLFF
TRBV14	15	TRBD1	TRBJ1-5	TGTGCCAGCAGATTACAGGGGGCTGGCAATCAGCCCCAGCATTTT	CASRLQGAGNQPQHF
TRBV7-9	14	TRBD1	TRBJ2-7	TGTGCCAGCAGCCCGGGACAGGGCGTCTACGAGCAGTACTTC	CASSPGQGVYEQYF
TRBV6-5	11	.	TRBJ1-1	TGTGCCAGCAGTTACGAGGATGAAGCTTTCTTT	CASSYEDEAFF
TRBV6-5	14	.	TRBJ1-6	TGTGCCAGCAGTTACAGACAGGAGAATTCACCCCTCCACTTT	CASSYRQENSPLHF
TRBV5-5	15	.	TRBJ1-5	TGTGCCAGCAGCGGCGGGGTTATCGGCAATCAGCCCCAGCATTTT	CASSGGVIGNQPQHF
TRBV30	13	TRBD2	TRBJ2-1	TGTGCCTGGAGTGTACTAGCGACGAATGAGCAGTTCTTC	CAWSVLATNEQFF
TRBV28	13	.	TRBJ1-2	TGTGCCAGCAGAACTGGGGGGAACTATGGCTACACCTTC	CASRTGGNYGYTF
TRBV5-6	14	TRBD1	TRBJ1-2	TGTGCCAGCAGCAGCCGGGACAGCCTCTATGGCTACACCTTC	CASSSRDSLYGYTF
TRBV5-1	15	.	TRBJ2-1	TGCGCCAGCAGTCGGTCGGGAGATCGGTACAATGAGCAGTTCTTC	CASSRSGDRYNEQFF
TRBV30	13	.	TRBJ1-2	TGTGCCTGGAGAGGGGAAGGGCTCTATGGCTACACCTTC	CAWRGEGLYGYTF